This is a list of T cell receptor beta chains from one sample in a study of blood T cell repertoires in COVID-19. The repertoire was sequenced with immunoSEQ multiplex PCR; TCRdb's copy has only in-frame clones and lacks some. The sample gives tens of thousands of clones, 81% of which show up once; 4% to 5.5% is in the top ten. Sequenced material: peripheral blood. These receptors all stem from a man older than 75 with COVID-19, enrolled during active disease. The CDR3 runs from the conserved cysteine through the conserved F or W. The order of the fields is D gene, V gene, clone size, J gene, CDR3 DNA, CDR3 protein. D genes are given only for firm matches. The listing skips clone size in some rows; elsewhere it reads once, few, many or a size class.

d_gene: .
v_gene: TRBV3-1/TRBV3-2
abundance: .
j_gene: TRBJ2-7
CDR3nt: TGTGCCAGCAGCCAAGTGGGGGGGCTTGGCGAGCAGTACTTC
CDR3aa: CASSQVGGLGEQYF

d_gene: .
v_gene: TRBV10-2
abundance: .
j_gene: TRBJ1-1
CDR3nt: TGCGCCAGCAGTCAGGGTTACACTGAAGCTTTCTTT
CDR3aa: CASSQGYTEAFF

d_gene: TRBD2
v_gene: TRBV7-8
abundance: .
j_gene: TRBJ2-2
CDR3nt: TGTGCCAGCAGCTTCCCTCGCGCTAGCGGGGGGGCACCGACCGGGGAGCTGTTTTTT
CDR3aa: CASSFPRASGGAPTGELFF

d_gene: TRBD2
v_gene: TRBV18
abundance: .
j_gene: TRBJ2-3
CDR3nt: TGTGCCAGCTCACCCTCCCCAGCGGGGGCCCAGGATACGCAGTATTTT
CDR3aa: CASSPSPAGAQDTQYF

d_gene: TRBD1
v_gene: TRBV30
abundance: .
j_gene: TRBJ2-7
CDR3nt: TGTGCCTGGAGTGTATACAGGGGGCAGGGCGAGCAGTACTTC
CDR3aa: CAWSVYRGQGEQYF

d_gene: .
v_gene: TRBV11-3
abundance: .
j_gene: TRBJ1-3
CDR3nt: TGTGCCAGCAGCCTCGGGGGTGACGGAAACACCATATATTTT
CDR3aa: CASSLGGDGNTIYF

d_gene: .
v_gene: TRBV5-8
abundance: .
j_gene: TRBJ2-2
CDR3nt: TGTGCCAGCAGCTCCCGAACAGGGTCCGGCGGGGAGCTGTTTTTT
CDR3aa: CASSSRTGSGGELFF

d_gene: TRBD1
v_gene: TRBV30
abundance: .
j_gene: TRBJ2-7
CDR3nt: TGTGCCTGGAATGGACAGGGGAGCTCCTACGAGCAGTACTTC
CDR3aa: CAWNGQGSSYEQYF

d_gene: .
v_gene: TRBV7-8
abundance: once
j_gene: TRBJ2-7
CDR3nt: TGTGCCAGCAGCCTCCACCAGGGGGAGCAGTACTTC
CDR3aa: CASSLHQGEQYF

d_gene: TRBD1
v_gene: TRBV29-1
abundance: .
j_gene: TRBJ1-1
CDR3nt: TGCAGCGTTCTAACAGGGGGCGCGGGCACTGAAGCTTTCTTT
CDR3aa: CSVLTGGAGTEAFF

d_gene: TRBD1
v_gene: TRBV2
abundance: .
j_gene: TRBJ2-7
CDR3nt: TGTGCCAGCACCAAAAGGAGCCAGGGGGCGCCCTACGAGCAGTACTTC
CDR3aa: CASTKRSQGAPYEQYF

d_gene: .
v_gene: TRBV6-1
abundance: .
j_gene: TRBJ2-3
CDR3nt: TGTGCCAGCAGTGGGGTCAGGGGAAGTCCCACAGATACGCAGTATTTT
CDR3aa: CASSGVRGSPTDTQYF

d_gene: .
v_gene: TRBV18
abundance: .
j_gene: TRBJ1-2
CDR3nt: TGTGCCAGCTCACCACCCAGCAGCGCGACTCTTTATGGCTACACCTTC
CDR3aa: CASSPPSSATLYGYTF

d_gene: .
v_gene: TRBV19
abundance: once
j_gene: TRBJ1-4
CDR3nt: TGTGCCAGTAGTATAACAGTCGATGAAAAACTGTTTTTT
CDR3aa: CASSITVDEKLFF

d_gene: .
v_gene: TRBV7-2
abundance: .
j_gene: TRBJ1-1
CDR3nt: TGTGCCAGCAGCACAAACCGGGAGCGTGAAGCTTTCTTT
CDR3aa: CASSTNREREAFF

d_gene: .
v_gene: TRBV5-1
abundance: .
j_gene: TRBJ2-1
CDR3nt: TGCGCCAGCAGCAACGGACTCCCCCTAAGCAATGAGCAGTTCTTC
CDR3aa: CASSNGLPLSNEQFF

d_gene: .
v_gene: TRBV27
abundance: once
j_gene: TRBJ1-6
CDR3nt: TGTGCCAGCAGTTTTTCAAATTCACCCCTCCACTTT
CDR3aa: CASSFSNSPLHF

d_gene: TRBD1
v_gene: TRBV4-3
abundance: .
j_gene: TRBJ1-4
CDR3nt: TGCGCCAGCAGCCAAGACCTACTCAAAGGGACAGTCTATGAAAAACTGTTTTTT
CDR3aa: CASSQDLLKGTVYEKLFF

d_gene: .
v_gene: TRBV2
abundance: few
j_gene: TRBJ1-2
CDR3nt: TGTGCCAGCAGCGTCGACGGACTCTATGGCTACACCTTC
CDR3aa: CASSVDGLYGYTF

d_gene: .
v_gene: TRBV10-3
abundance: once
j_gene: TRBJ2-2
CDR3nt: TGTGCCATCAGTGAGTCGCCAGGGGACACCGGGGAGCTGTTTTTT
CDR3aa: CAISESPGDTGELFF

d_gene: .
v_gene: TRBV7-9
abundance: .
j_gene: TRBJ2-7
CDR3nt: TGTGCCAGCAGCTTAATTCAGACAGGTGGGAGTTACGAGCAGTACTTC
CDR3aa: CASSLIQTGGSYEQYF

d_gene: TRBD2
v_gene: TRBV27
abundance: few
j_gene: TRBJ2-2
CDR3nt: TGTGGGACTAGCGGGAGGGCCACGGACACCGGGGAGCTGTTTTTT
CDR3aa: CGTSGRATDTGELFF

d_gene: TRBD1
v_gene: TRBV6-2/TRBV6-3
abundance: once
j_gene: TRBJ1-1
CDR3nt: TGTGCCAGCAGTTACAATACGGGACAGGGGACCAGGAACACTGAAGCTTTCTTT
CDR3aa: CASSYNTGQGTRNTEAFF

d_gene: .
v_gene: TRBV6-2/TRBV6-3
abundance: .
j_gene: TRBJ1-2
CDR3nt: TGTGCCAGCAGTTACGGCGGGGGGCGCGGCTATGGCTACACCTTC
CDR3aa: CASSYGGGRGYGYTF

d_gene: .
v_gene: TRBV6-5
abundance: .
j_gene: TRBJ1-1
CDR3nt: TGTGCCAGCACCAAAGTTCAGGGAGGAACTGAAGCTTTCTTT
CDR3aa: CASTKVQGGTEAFF

d_gene: TRBD1
v_gene: TRBV4-2
abundance: .
j_gene: TRBJ1-2
CDR3nt: TGTGCCAGCAGCCAAGATTTGGCCCAGGGGGCCCCGCGGGTCTTC
CDR3aa: CASSQDLAQGAPRVF

d_gene: .
v_gene: TRBV18
abundance: .
j_gene: TRBJ1-5
CDR3nt: TGTGCCAGCTCACCACAGGGAGCCGGGCAGCCCCAGCATTTT
CDR3aa: CASSPQGAGQPQHF

d_gene: .
v_gene: TRBV10-2
abundance: once
j_gene: TRBJ2-3
CDR3nt: TGCGCCACCCACCCCCCGGGAGGCACAGATACGCAGTATTTT
CDR3aa: CATHPPGGTDTQYF

d_gene: .
v_gene: TRBV29-1
abundance: .
j_gene: TRBJ2-5
CDR3nt: TGCAGCGTTGAAGTGACAGGTCAAGAGACCCAGTACTTC
CDR3aa: CSVEVTGQETQYF